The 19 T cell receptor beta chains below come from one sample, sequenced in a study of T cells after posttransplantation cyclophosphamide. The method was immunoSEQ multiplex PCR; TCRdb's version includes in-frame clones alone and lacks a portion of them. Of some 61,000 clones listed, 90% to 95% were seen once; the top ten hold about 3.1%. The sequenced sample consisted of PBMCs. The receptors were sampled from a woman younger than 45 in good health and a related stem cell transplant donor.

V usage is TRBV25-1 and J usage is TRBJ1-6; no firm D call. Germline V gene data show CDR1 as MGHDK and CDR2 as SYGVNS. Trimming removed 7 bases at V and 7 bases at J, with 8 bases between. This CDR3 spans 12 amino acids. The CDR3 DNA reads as TGTGCCAGCACCCCCGGGAATTCACCCCTCCACTTT. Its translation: CASTPGNSPLHF.

The chain's CDR3 is CASSWGDTQYF. The CDR3 DNA sequence: TGTGCCAGCAGCTGGGGCGATACGCAGTATTTT. This chain links TRBV5-4 with TRBJ2-3; a weak D match, TRBD1 (5 bases). This CDR3 comprises 11 residues. CDR1 is SGHNT and CDR2 is YYREEE in the germline V gene (reference sequence). Trimming cost V 3 bases and J 6 bases, with 5 bases left between them. Supplemented by reference TRBV5-4 and TRBJ2-3, the full variable domain reads ETGVTQSPTHLIKTRGQQVTLRCSSQSGHNTVSWYQQALGQGPQFIFQYYREEENGRGNFPPRFSGLQFPNYSSELNVNALELDDSALYLCASSWGDTQYFGPGTRLTVL.

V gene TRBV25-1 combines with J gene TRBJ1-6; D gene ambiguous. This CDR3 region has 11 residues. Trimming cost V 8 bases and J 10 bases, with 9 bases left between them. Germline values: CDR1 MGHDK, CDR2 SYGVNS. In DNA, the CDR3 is TGTGCCAGCGGCTTGCGGTCACCCCTCCACTTT. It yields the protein CASGLRSPLHF.

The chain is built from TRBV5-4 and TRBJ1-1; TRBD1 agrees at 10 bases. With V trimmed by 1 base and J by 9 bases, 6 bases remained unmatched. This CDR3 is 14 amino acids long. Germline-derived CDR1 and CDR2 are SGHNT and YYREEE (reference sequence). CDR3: CASSLRTGGTKAFF. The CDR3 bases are TGTGCCAGCAGCTTGAGGACAGGGGGTACAAAAGCTTTCTTT. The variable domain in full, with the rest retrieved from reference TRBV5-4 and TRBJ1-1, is ETGVTQSPTHLIKTRGQQVTLRCSSQSGHNTVSWYQQALGQGPQFIFQYYREEENGRGNFPPRFSGLQFPNYSSELNVNALELDDSALYLCASSLRTGGTKAFFGQGTRLTVV.

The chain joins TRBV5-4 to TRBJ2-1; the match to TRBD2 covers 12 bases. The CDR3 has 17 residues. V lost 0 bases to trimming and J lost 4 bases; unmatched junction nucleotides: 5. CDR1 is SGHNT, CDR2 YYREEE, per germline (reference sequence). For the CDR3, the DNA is TGTGCCAGCAGCTTGGGAGGGACTAGCGGGCCTTACAATGAGCAGTTCTTC. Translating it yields CASSLGGTSGPYNEQFF.

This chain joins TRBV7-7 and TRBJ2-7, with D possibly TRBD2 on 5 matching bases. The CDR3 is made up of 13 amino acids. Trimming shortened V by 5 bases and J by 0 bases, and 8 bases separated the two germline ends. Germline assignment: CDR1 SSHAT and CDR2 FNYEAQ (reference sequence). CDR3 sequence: CASSEGFSYEQYF. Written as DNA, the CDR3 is TGTGCCAGCAGCGAGGGATTCTCCTACGAGCAGTACTTC.

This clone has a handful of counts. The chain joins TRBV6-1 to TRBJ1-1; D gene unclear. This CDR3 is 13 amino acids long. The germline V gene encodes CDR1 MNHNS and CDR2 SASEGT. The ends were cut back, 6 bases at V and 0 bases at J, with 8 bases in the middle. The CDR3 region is CASRSGLNTEAFF. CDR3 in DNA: TGTGCCAGCAGGAGCGGACTGAACACTGAAGCTTTCTTT.

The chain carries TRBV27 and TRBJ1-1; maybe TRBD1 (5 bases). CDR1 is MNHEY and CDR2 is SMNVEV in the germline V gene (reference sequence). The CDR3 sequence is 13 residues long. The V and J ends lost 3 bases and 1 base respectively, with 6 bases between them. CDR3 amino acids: CASSFRENTEAFF. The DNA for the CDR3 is TGTGCCAGCAGTTTCAGGGAGAACACTGAAGCTTTCTTT.

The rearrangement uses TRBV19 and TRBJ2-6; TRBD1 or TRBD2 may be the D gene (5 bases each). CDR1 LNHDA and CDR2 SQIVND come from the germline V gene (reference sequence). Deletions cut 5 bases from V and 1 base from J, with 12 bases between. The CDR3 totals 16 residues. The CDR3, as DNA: TGTGCCAGTAGTCCTCTCGGGGCGTCTGGGGCCAACGTCCTGACTTTC. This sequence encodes CASSPLGASGANVLTF.

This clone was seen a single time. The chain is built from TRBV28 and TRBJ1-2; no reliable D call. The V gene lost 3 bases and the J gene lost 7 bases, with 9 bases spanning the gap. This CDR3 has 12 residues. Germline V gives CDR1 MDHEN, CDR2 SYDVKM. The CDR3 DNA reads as TGTGCCAGCAGTTTCGTGGGATCTGGCTACACCTTC. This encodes CASSFVGSGYTF.

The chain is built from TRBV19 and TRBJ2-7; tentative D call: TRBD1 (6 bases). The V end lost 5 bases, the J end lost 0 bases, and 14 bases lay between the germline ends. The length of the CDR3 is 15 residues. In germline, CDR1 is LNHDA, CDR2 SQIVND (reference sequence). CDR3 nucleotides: TGTGCCAGTAGTCCCGGGACACTTAGCTCCTACGAGCAGTACTTC. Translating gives CASSPGTLSSYEQYF.

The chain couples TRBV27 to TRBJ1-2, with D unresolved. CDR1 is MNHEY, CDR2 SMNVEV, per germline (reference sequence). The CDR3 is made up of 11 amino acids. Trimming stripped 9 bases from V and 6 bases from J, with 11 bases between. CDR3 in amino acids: CASSPLHGYTF. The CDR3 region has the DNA TGTGCCAGTAGCCCCCTTCATGGCTACACCTTC.

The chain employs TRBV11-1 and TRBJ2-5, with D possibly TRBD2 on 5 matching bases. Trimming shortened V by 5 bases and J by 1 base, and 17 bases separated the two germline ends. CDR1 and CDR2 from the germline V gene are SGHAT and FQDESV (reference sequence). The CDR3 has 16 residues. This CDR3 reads CASSVEPPSGQETQYF. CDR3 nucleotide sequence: TGTGCCAGCAGCGTAGAACCCCCCAGCGGCCAAGAGACCCAGTACTTC.

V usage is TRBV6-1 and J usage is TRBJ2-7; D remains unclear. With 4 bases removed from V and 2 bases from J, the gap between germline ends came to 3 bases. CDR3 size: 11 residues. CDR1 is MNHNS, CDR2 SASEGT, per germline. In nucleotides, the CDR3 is TGTGCCAGCAGTGGCACCTACGAGCAGTACTTC. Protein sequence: CASSGTYEQYF.

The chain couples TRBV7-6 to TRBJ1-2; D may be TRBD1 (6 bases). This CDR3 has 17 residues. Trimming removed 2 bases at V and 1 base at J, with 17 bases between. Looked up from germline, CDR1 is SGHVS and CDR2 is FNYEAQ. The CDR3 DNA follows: TGTGCCAGCAGCTTAAGGCAGGGGCGATACTTTAACTATGGCTACACCTTC. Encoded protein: CASSLRQGRYFNYGYTF.

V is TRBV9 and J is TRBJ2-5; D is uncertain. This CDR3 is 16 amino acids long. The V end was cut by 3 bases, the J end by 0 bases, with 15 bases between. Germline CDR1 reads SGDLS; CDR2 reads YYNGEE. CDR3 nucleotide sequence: TGTGCCAGCAGCGGATCCACTCTAGGCCACCAAGAGACCCAGTACTTC. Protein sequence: CASSGSTLGHQETQYF.

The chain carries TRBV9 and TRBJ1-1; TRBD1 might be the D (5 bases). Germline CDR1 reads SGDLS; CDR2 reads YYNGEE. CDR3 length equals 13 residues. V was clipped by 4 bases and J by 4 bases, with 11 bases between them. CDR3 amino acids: CASSIQGGTEAFF. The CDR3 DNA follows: TGTGCCAGCAGCATTCAGGGCGGCACTGAAGCTTTCTTT.

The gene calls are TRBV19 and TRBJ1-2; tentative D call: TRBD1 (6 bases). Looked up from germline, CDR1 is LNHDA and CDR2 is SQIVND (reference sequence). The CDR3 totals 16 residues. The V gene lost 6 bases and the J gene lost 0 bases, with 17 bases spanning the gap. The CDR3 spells CASSFSRDTANYGYTF. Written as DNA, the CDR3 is TGTGCCAGTAGCTTTTCCCGGGACACCGCTAACTATGGCTACACCTTC. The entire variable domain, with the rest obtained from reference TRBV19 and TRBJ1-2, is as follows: DGGITQSPKYLFRKEGQNVTLSCEQNLNHDAMYWYRQDPGQGLRLIYYSQIVNDFQKGDIAEGYSVSREKKESFPLTVTSAQKNPTAFYLCASSFSRDTANYGYTFGSGTRLTVV.

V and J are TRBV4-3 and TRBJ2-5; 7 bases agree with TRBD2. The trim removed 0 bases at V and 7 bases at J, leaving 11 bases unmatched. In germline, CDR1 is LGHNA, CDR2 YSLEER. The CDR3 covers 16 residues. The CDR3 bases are TGCGCCAGCAGCCAAGATAGTCGTGCAGCGGGGAGGACCCAGTACTTC. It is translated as CASSQDSRAAGRTQYF.